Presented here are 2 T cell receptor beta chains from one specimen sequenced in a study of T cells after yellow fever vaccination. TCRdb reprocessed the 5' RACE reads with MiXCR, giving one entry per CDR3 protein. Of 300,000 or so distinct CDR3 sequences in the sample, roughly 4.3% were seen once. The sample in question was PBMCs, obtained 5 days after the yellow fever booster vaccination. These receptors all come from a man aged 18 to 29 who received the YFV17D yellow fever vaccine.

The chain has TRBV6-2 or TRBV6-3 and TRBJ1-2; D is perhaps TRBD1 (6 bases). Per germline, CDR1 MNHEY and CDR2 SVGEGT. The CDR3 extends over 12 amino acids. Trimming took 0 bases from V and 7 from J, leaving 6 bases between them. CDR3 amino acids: CASSYSDSGYTF. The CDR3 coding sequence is TGTGCCAGCAGTTACTCGGACAGTGGCTACACCTTC.

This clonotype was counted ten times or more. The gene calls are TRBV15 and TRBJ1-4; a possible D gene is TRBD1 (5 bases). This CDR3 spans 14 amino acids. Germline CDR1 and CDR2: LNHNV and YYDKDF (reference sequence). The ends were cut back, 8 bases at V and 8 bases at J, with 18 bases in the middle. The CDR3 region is CATGWGRLEEKLFF. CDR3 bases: TGTGCCACCGGTTGGGGCAGGTTGGAGGAAAAACTGTTTTTT.